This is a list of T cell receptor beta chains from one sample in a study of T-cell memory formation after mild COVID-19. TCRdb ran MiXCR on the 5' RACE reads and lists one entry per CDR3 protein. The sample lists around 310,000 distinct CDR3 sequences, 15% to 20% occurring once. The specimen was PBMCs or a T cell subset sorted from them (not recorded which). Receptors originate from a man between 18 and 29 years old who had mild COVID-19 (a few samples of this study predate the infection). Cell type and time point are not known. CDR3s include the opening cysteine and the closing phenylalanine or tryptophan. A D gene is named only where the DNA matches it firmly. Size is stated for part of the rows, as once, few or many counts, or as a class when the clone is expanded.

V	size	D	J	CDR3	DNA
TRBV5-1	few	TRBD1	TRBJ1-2	CASSLDLGQGAYGYTF	TGCGCCAGCAGCTTGGATTTGGGACAGGGGGCCTATGGCTACACCTTC
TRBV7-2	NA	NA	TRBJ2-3	CASSLDSRGSEGTQYF	TGTGCCAGCAGCTTAGACAGTAGGGGGTCGGAAGGTACGCAGTATTTT
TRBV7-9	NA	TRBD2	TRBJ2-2	CASSLTDLGLERTGELFF	TGTGCCAGCAGCTTAACAGACCTGGGACTAGAACGGACCGGGGAGCTGTTTTTT
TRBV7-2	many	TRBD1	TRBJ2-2	CASSLGAGGTGELFF	TGTGCCAGCAGCTTAGGGGCAGGGGGCACCGGGGAGCTGTTTTTT
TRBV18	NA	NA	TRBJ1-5	CASSPRGTLMPQHF	TGTGCCAGCTCACCACGGGGGACTTTAATGCCCCAGCATTTT
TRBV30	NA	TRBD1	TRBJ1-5	CAWSGDRDQPQHF	TGTGCCTGGAGTGGGGACAGGGATCAGCCCCAGCATTTT
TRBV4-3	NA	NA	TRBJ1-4	CASSQDYRVNEKLFF	TGCGCCAGCAGCCAAGATTACAGAGTTAATGAAAAACTGTTTTTT
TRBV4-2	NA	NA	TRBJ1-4	CASSQEDGIAGISTNEKLFF	TGTGCCAGCAGCCAAGAGGATGGCATCGCAGGGATTTCAACTAATGAAAAACTGTTTTTT
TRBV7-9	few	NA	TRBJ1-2	CASSLESQGGYGYTF	TGTGCCAGCAGCTTAGAATCCCAGGGCGGCTATGGCTACACCTTC
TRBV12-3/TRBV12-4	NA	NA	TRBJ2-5	CASSWAGAETQYF	TGTGCCAGCAGTTGGGCAGGGGCAGAGACCCAGTACTTC
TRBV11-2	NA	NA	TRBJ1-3	CASRFPGRNSGNTIYF	TGTGCCAGCAGATTTCCGGGACGTAACTCTGGAAACACCATATATTTT
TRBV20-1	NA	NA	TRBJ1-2	CSALEGYYGYTF	TGCAGTGCGCTGGAGGGGTATTATGGCTACACCTTC
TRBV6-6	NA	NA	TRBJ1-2	CASSRRSDGYGYTF	TGTGCCAGCAGTCGGAGATCGGACGGCTATGGCTACACCTTC
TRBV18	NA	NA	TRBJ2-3	CASSQRLPSTDTQYF	TGTGCCAGCTCCCAGCGGCTTCCTAGCACAGATACGCAGTATTTT
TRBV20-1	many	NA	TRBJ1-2	CSARDYGRDYGYTF	TGCAGTGCTAGAGATTACGGCAGGGACTATGGCTACACCTTC
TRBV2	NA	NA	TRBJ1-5	CASSEGGQVQPQHF	TGTGCCAGCAGTGAAGGGGGCCAGGTCCAGCCCCAGCATTTT
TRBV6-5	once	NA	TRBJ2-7	CASSYSYRELYEQYF	TGTGCCAGCAGTTACTCATACAGGGAGCTTTACGAGCAGTACTTC
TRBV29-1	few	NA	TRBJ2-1	CSVEVVGEWVDEQFF	TGCAGCGTTGAAGTGGTAGGGGAGTGGGTTGATGAGCAGTTCTTC
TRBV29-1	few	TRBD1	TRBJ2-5	CSVGTGLRETQYF	TGCAGCGTGGGGACAGGGTTGAGGGAGACCCAGTACTTC
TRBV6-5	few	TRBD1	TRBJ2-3	CASSYSGGAGTDTQYF	TGTGCCAGCAGTTACTCAGGGGGCGCGGGCACAGATACGCAGTATTTT
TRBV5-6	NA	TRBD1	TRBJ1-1	CASSLLGAGGTNTEAFF	TGTGCCAGCAGCCTTCTAGGGGCAGGGGGTACGAACACTGAAGCTTTCTTT
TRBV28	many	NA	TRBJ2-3	CASRVSTDTQYF	TGTGCCAGCAGGGTTAGCACAGATACGCAGTATTTT
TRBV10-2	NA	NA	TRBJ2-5	CASSEVEETQYF	TGCGCCAGCAGTGAGGTTGAAGAGACCCAGTACTTC
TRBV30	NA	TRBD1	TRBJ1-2	CAWSGTGNHGYTF	TGTGCCTGGAGTGGGACAGGGAACCATGGCTACACCTTC
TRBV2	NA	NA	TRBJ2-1	CASSGTSTSWNEQFF	TGTGCCAGCAGTGGAACTAGTACCTCTTGGAATGAGCAGTTCTTC
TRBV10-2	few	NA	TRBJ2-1	CATTASAYNEQFF	TGCGCCACCACGGCTAGTGCCTACAATGAGCAGTTCTTC
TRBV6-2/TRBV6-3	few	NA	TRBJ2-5	CASSPFTGEETQYF	TGTGCCAGCAGTCCCTTTACAGGTGAAGAGACCCAGTACTTC
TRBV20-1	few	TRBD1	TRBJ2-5	CSAREAGGWETQYF	TGCAGTGCTAGAGAGGCAGGGGGCTGGGAGACCCAGTACTTC
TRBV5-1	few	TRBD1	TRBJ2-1	CASSSDRVVVNEQFF	TGCGCCAGCAGCTCTGACAGGGTCGTTGTGAATGAGCAGTTCTTC
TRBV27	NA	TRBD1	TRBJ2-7	CASRRQGSYEQYF	TGTGCCAGCAGGCGACAGGGCTCCTACGAGCAGTACTTC
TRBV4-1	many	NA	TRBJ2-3	CASSQDLGADTQYF	TGCGCCAGCAGCCAAGATCTGGGGGCAGATACGCAGTATTTT
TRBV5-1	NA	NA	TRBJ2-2	CASSFGGVNTGELFF	TGCGCCAGCAGCTTCGGCGGGGTGAACACCGGGGAGCTGTTTTTT
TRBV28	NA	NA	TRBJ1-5	CASITGISNQPQHF	TGTGCCAGTATTACCGGAATTTCCAATCAGCCCCAGCATTTT
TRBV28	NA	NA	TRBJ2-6	CASIEASSGANVLTF	TGTGCCAGCATTGAGGCCAGCTCTGGGGCCAACGTCCTGACTTTC
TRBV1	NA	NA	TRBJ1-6	CTSVTNSYNSPLHF	TGCACCAGCGTCACCAACTCGTATAATTCACCCCTCCACTTT
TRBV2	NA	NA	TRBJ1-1	CASTLQGKGTEAFF	TGTGCCAGCACCCTGCAGGGGAAAGGGACTGAAGCTTTCTTT
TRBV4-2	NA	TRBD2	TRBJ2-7	CASGAGDVYEQYF	TGTGCCAGCGGAGCGGGGGATGTCTACGAGCAGTACTTC
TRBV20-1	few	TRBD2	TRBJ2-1	CSAGRTVRDEQFF	TGCAGTGCCGGGAGGACGGTCAGGGATGAGCAGTTCTTC
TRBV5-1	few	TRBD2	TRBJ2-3	CASSPGSGGSTDTQYF	TGCGCCAGCAGCCCCGGGAGCGGGGGCAGCACAGATACGCAGTATTTT